Below, one TCR beta chain is given with its context. Its antigen remains unidentified. The V gene's germline CDR1 is SGHVS and CDR2 FNYEAQ. The CDR3 is 14 residues long. V was trimmed by 4 bases and J by 6 bases, leaving 13 bases between them. The data derive from a study of chemoradiotherapy in HPV16-positive cancers. Overall study context: A couple of HPV16-positive patients' cells yielded candidate HPV-specific clones and common motifs.

Findings and caveats of the study: Functional assays defining HPV-specific T cells used only a couple of HPV16-positive patients. Better recurrence-free survival went with HPV-responsive T-cell expansion in HPV16-positive patients.

The data were produced by immunoSEQ multiplex PCR, yet TCRdb's version contains in-frame clones alone and is incomplete. The sample yields tens of thousands of clones, about 88% seen once. The starting material was blood, obtained from a patient who underwent chemoradiotherapy. The sequence was obtained from a human donor with HPV-associated anogenital cancer. V gene TRBV7-6 combines with J gene TRBJ1-5; D call uncertain. The CDR3 loop is CASSSAPGVQPQHF. The CDR3 nucleotides read TGTGCCAGCAGCTCCGCCCCCGGGGTTCAGCCCCAGCATTTT.